This T cell receptor (beta chain) comes out of a study of low-dose radiotherapy and immunotherapy resistance in tumors. TCR amplification ran roughly 20 PCR cycles using constant-region and V-primer adapter primers. TCRdb re-called the reads with MiXCR, one entry per CDR3 protein. The sample contains around 57,000 distinct CDR3 sequences, 33% of which appear only once. This sample's time point: after trial treatment. Treatment described: LDRT plus nivolumab, ipilimumab, low-dose cyclophosphamide and aspirin (RACIN trial). In this sample, this clonotype turned up a few times. V was trimmed by 4 bases and J by 10 bases, leaving 20 bases between them. CDR1 and CDR2 (germline): SNHLY, FYNNEI. The CDR3 consists of 15 residues.

Sequenced here: PBMCs, sampled after low-dose radiotherapy plus immunotherapy. The clonotype originates from a male donor with rectosigmoid adenocarcinoma. This chain joins TRBV2 and TRBJ2-1, with D perhaps matching TRBD2 (5 bases). CDR3 loop: CASSAREGRVGEQFF. The CDR3 DNA sequence: TGTGCCAGCAGTGCCCGCGAAGGGCGGGTTGGGGAGCAGTTCTTC.